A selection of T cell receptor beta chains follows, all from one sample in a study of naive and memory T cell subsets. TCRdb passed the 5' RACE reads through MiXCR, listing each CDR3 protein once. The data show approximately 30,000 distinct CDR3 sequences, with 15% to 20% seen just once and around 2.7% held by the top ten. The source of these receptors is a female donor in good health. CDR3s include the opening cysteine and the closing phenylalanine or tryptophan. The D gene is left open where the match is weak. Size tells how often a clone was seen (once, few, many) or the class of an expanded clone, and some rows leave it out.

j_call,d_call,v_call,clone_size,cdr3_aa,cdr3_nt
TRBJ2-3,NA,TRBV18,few,CASMHPGRTDTQYF,TGTGCCAGCATGCATCCGGGACGCACAGATACGCAGTATTTT
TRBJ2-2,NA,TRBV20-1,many,CSARDMGGGGELFF,TGCAGTGCTAGAGATATGGGGGGCGGAGGGGAGCTGTTTTTT
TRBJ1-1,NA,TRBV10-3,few,CAISVLNTEAFF,TGTGCCATCAGTGTGTTAAACACTGAAGCTTTCTTT
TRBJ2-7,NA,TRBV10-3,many,CAISDLLAGEQYF,TGTGCCATCAGTGACCTACTAGCTGGAGAGCAGTACTTC
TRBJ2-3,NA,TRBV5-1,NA,CASRVGSLMDTQYF,TGCGCCAGCAGGGTCGGGAGCCTGATGGATACGCAGTATTTT
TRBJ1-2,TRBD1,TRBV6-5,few,CASRRQGQLYGDTF,TGTGCCAGCAGACGACAGGGCCAACTCTATGGCGACACCTTC
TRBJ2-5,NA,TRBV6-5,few,CASSFPGARAQYF,TGTGCCAGCAGTTTCCCGGGGGCGCGGGCCCAGTACTTC
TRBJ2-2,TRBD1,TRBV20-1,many,CSARGTASIANTGELFF,TGCAGTGCTAGGGGGACAGCAAGTATAGCGAACACCGGGGAGCTGTTTTTT
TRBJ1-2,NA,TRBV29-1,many,CGSKTAMGYTF,TGCGGGTCCAAGACAGCTATGGGCTACACCTTC
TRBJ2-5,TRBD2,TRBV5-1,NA,CASSDGLAGVRETQYF,TGCGCCAGCAGCGACGGACTAGCGGGGGTACGAGAGACCCAGTACTTC
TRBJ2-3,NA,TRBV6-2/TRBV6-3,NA,CASSYGGEGTDTQYF,TGTGCCAGCAGTTACGGAGGGGAGGGCACAGATACGCAGTATTTT
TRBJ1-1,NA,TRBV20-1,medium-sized,CSAHRGNTEAFF,TGCAGTGCTCATCGCGGGAACACTGAAGCTTTCTTT
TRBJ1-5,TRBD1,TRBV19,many,CASSKPLRQGLNQPQHF,TGTGCCAGTAGTAAACCCCTCCGACAGGGGTTGAATCAGCCCCAGCATTTT
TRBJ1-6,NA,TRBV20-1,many,CSAWDKANSPLHF,TGCAGTGCTTGGGACAAGGCCAATTCACCCCTCCACTTT
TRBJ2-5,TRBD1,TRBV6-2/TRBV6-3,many,CASSYGDRDQETQYF,TGTGCCAGCAGTTACGGAGACAGGGACCAAGAGACCCAGTACTTC
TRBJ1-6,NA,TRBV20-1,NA,CSARDLGREGSPLHF,TGCAGTGCTAGAGATCTCGGCAGGGAAGGTTCACCCCTCCACTTT
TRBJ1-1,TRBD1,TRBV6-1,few,CASRDRAITEAFF,TGTGCCAGCAGGGACAGGGCAATCACTGAAGCTTTCTTT
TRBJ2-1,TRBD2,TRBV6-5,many,CASSYGRGGHNEQFF,TGTGCCAGCAGTTACGGGCGGGGGGGGCACAATGAGCAGTTCTTC
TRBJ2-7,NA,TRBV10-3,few,CAISEEGPRAPSSYEQYF,TGTGCCATCAGTGAAGAGGGGCCAAGGGCGCCTAGCTCCTACGAGCAGTACTTC
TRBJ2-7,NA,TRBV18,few,CASSPDVGPVSYEQYF,TGTGCCAGCTCACCCGACGTGGGCCCGGTTTCCTACGAGCAGTACTTC
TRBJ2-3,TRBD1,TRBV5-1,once,CASSVSPGQGQDTQYF,TGCGCCAGCAGCGTTTCACCGGGACAGGGTCAGGATACGCAGTATTTT
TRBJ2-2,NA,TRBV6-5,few,CASSYSGTLGTGELFF,TGTGCCAGCAGTTACTCTGGGACTCTGGGCACCGGGGAGCTGTTTTTT
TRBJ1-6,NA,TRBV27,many,CASSLQGRSYNSPLHF,TGTGCCAGCAGTCTACAGGGAAGGTCCTATAATTCACCCCTCCACTTT
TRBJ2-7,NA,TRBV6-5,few,CASSQIRGHEQYF,TGTGCCAGCAGCCAAATCCGGGGCCACGAGCAGTACTTC
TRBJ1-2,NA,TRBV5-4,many,CASSLLGGYGDTF,TGTGCCAGCAGCTTGCTCGGAGGCTATGGCGACACCTTC
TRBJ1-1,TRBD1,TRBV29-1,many,CSPLFMTGGPNTEAFF,TGCAGCCCCCTTTTTATGACAGGGGGCCCGAACACTGAAGCTTTCTTT
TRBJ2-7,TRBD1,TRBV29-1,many,CSVNGQGGTYEQYF,TGCAGCGTCAACGGACAGGGAGGTACCTACGAGCAGTACTTC
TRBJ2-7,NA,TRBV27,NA,CASSLGAGRYEQYF,TGTGCCAGCAGTTTGGGGGCCGGCAGATACGAGCAGTACTTC
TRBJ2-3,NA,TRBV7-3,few,CASSLSGVRDTQYF,TGTGCCAGCAGCTTATCAGGGGTGAGAGATACGCAGTATTTT
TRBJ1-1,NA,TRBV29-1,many,CSGQWNTEAFF,TGCAGCGGACAGTGGAACACTGAAGCTTTCTTT
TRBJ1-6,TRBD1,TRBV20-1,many,CSATRGSGTGENSPLHF,TGCAGTGCCACTAGGGGGTCGGGGACAGGAGAAAATTCACCCCTCCACTTT
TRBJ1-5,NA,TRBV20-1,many,CSAQTGVQPQHF,TGCAGTGCTCAGACAGGAGTTCAGCCCCAGCATTTT
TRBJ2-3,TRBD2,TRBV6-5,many,CASNELAGITDTQYF,TGTGCCAGCAACGAGCTAGCGGGGATCACAGATACGCAGTATTTT
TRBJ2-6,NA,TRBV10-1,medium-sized,CASSETPLGGANVLTF,TGCGCCAGCAGTGAGACACCCCTCGGGGGGGCCAACGTCCTGACTTTC